Each of the 2 T cell receptor beta chains below was sequenced from the same sample in a study of T-cell memory formation after mild COVID-19. TCRdb processed the 5' RACE reads anew with MiXCR; each CDR3 protein has one entry. The sample yields approximately 430,000 distinct CDR3 sequences, more than 20% seen once. Sequencing input: PBMCs or a T cell subset sorted from them (not recorded which). These receptors all come from an adult woman who had mild COVID-19 (a few samples of this study predate the infection). Cell type and time point are not known.

V usage is TRBV6-1 and J usage is TRBJ1-5; D is perhaps TRBD1 (6 bases). This CDR3 spans 17 amino acids. The germline V gene encodes CDR1 MNHNS and CDR2 SASEGT. The V end lost 6 bases, the J end lost 1 base, and 19 bases lay between the germline ends. CDR3 nucleotide sequence: TGTGCCAGCAGCGTTGGGACAAGAAGAGACAGCAATCAGCCCCAGCATTTT. This encodes CASSVGTRRDSNQPQHF.

The chain joins TRBV24-1 to TRBJ2-5; tentative D call: TRBD1 (6 bases). Germline assignment: CDR1 KGHDR and CDR2 SFDVKD. This CDR3 region has 13 residues. Trimming shortened V by 5 bases and J by 4 bases, and 10 bases separated the two germline ends. The CDR3 DNA reads as TGTGCCACCAGTGCGGGACATCGAGAGACCCAGTACTTC. As protein: CATSAGHRETQYF.